The T cell receptor beta chain under discussion was sequenced for a study of blood T cells in healthy people across ages. Study at large: About one barcoded beta molecule per two T cells was captured by template switching.

In each sample, at least 7 million PBMCs were isolated. The germline gives CDR1 SGHAT, CDR2 FQNNGV. CDR3 length: 15 residues. A remark on this clonotype: A read error may be the cause here, since a much bigger clone is one base away.

It was with a sample-barcoded 5' primer and a J-beta primer mix that a second PCR of roughly 7 to 12 cycles was run. TCRdb called the 5' RACE reads again in MiXCR, with one record for every CDR3 protein. Among about 970,000 distinct CDR3 sequences, about 53% were seen once, and the ten largest hold about a fifth. The rearrangement uses TRBV11-2 and TRBJ2-3; D is possibly TRBD2 (5 bases). The specimen sequenced was blood. The receptor was isolated from a woman aged 55-70 years in good health. CDR3 sequence (DNA): TGTGCCAGCAGCTTGCGGAGGCACAACACAGATACGCGGTATTTT. As protein: CASSLRRHNTDTRYF.